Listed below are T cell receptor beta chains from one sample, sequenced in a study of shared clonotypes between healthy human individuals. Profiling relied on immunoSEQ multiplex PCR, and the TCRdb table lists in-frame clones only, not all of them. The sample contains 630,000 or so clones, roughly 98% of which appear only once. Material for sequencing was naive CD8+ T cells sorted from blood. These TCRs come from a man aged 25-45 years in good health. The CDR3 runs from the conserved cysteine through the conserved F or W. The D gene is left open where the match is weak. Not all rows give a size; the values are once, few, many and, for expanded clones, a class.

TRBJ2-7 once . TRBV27 TGTGCCAGCAGTTTTGCCCCCAAAACCTACGAGCAGTACTTC CASSFAPKTYEQYF
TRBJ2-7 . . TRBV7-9 TGTGCCAGCAGCCTTCACTACGAGCAGTACTTC CASSLHYEQYF
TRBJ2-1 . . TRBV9 TGTGCCAGCAGCGTAGAGAGCGGGAATGAGCAGTTCTTC CASSVESGNEQFF
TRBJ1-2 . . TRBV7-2 TGTGCCAGCAGCTTAGCAAAGTTCTATGGCTACACCTTC CASSLAKFYGYTF
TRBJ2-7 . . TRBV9 TGTGCCAGCAGCGTAGGAGTACAGCTAGGCTACGAGCAGTACTTC CASSVGVQLGYEQYF
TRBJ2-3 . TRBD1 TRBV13 TGTGCCAGCAGCTTAGGTTGGACAGGGGCTCAGTATTTT CASSLGWTGAQYF
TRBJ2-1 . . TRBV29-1 TGCAGCGTACCCACCTACCCGAGCTCCTACAATGAGCAGTTCTTC CSVPTYPSSYNEQFF
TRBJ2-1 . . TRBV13 TGTGCCAGCAGCTTAAGGGCGCATAATGAGCAGTTCTTC CASSLRAHNEQFF
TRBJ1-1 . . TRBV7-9 TGTGCCAGCAGCGCGACGGGGGCGAACACTGAAGCTTTCTTT CASSATGANTEAFF
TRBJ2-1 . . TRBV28 TGTGCCAGCACCCCTGAGGTGGTATTTAATGAGCAGTTCTTC CASTPEVVFNEQFF
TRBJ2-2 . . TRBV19 TGTGCCAGTAGTATAGTTGCAGCCGGGGAGCTGTTTTTT CASSIVAAGELFF
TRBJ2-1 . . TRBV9 TGTGCCAGCAGCGTAGGTTGGGGAGAGGTCGAGCAGTTCTTC CASSVGWGEVEQFF
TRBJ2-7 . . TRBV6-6 TGTGCCAGCAGTTACTCGAGGGACGGCTACGAGCAGTACTTC CASSYSRDGYEQYF
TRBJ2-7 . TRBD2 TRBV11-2 TGTGCCAGCAGCTTAGATCTAGCGGGGATATACGAGCAGTACTTC CASSLDLAGIYEQYF
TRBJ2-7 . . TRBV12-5 TGTGCTAGTGGTTTGGATGGGCGTGAGCAGTACTTC CASGLDGREQYF
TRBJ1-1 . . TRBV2 TGTGCCAGCAGTGTATTGCCCCCTCCGGAGAGGACTGAAGCTTTCTTT CASSVLPPPERTEAFF
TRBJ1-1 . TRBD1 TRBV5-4 TGTGCCAGCAGCTTGGCCGTGGACAGGGGGGGCACTGAAGCTTTCTTT CASSLAVDRGGTEAFF
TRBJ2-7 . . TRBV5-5 TGTGCCAGCAGCTGGGATGCGCTCGAGCAGTACTTC CASSWDALEQYF
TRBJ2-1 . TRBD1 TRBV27 TGTGCCCTGGGGACAGGGCGTGAGCAGTTCTTC CALGTGREQFF
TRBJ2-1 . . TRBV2 TGTGCCAGCATCGCGGGTTCCTACAATGAGCAGTTCTTC CASIAGSYNEQFF
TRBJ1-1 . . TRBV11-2 TGTGCCAGCAGCCCAGGATGGGCAGGGGAAACTGAAGCTTTCTTT CASSPGWAGETEAFF
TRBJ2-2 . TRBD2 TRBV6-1 TGTGCCAGCAGTAGGGAGGGCCAGGGTATCGGGGAGCTGTTTTTT CASSREGQGIGELFF
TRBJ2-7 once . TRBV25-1 TGTGCCAGCAGTGAATACGGGGGACGAGAATACGAGCAGTACTTC CASSEYGGREYEQYF
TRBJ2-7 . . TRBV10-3 TGTGCCATCAGTGAGGAGGGGATCCAGGGGATGTACGAGCAGTACTTC CAISEEGIQGMYEQYF
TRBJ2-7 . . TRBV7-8 TGTGCCAGCAGCTTAGTGGCAGTTGGCGAGCAGTACTTC CASSLVAVGEQYF
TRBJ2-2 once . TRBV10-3 TGTGCCATCGCCATAACGGCCGGGGAGCTGTTTTTT CAIAITAGELFF
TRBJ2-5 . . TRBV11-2 TGTGCCAGCAGCCTAGCTGTGTCAGAGACCCAGTACTTC CASSLAVSETQYF
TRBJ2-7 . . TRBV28 TGTGCCAGCAGCAACCCAGCGCGTTGGGCCTACGAGCAGTACTTC CASSNPARWAYEQYF
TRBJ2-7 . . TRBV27 TGTGCCAGCAGGCTACAGGACCCTACCTACGAGCAGTACTTC CASRLQDPTYEQYF
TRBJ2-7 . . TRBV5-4 TGTGCCAGCAGGGACCGCCGCGAAGACGAGCAGTACTTC CASRDRREDEQYF
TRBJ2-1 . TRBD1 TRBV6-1 TGTGCCAGCAGTGAGTGGGAAACGGACAGGGCCAATGAGCAGTTCTTC CASSEWETDRANEQFF
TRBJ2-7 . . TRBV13 TGTGCCAGCAGCTTAGGTTCGTTCTACGAGCAGTACTTC CASSLGSFYEQYF
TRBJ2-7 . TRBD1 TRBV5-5 TGTGCCAGCAGCATGGGACAGGGTATGCCCTACGAGCAGTACTTC CASSMGQGMPYEQYF
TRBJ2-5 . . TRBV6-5 TGTGCCAGCTGGGCAGGGACACCTGAGACCCAGTACTTC CASWAGTPETQYF
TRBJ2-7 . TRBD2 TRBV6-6 TGTGCCAGCAGCCCAAGCGGGAGCCTCTACGAGCAGTACTTC CASSPSGSLYEQYF
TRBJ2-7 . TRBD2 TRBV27 TGTGCCAGTGGGACTAACTCCTACGAGCAGTACTTC CASGTNSYEQYF
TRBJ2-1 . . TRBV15 TGTGCCACCAGCAGAGACCGATATAGCTCCTACAATGAGCAGTTCTTC CATSRDRYSSYNEQFF
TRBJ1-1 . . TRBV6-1 TGTGCCAGCAGTACAGGTTACACTGAAGCTTTCTTT CASSTGYTEAFF
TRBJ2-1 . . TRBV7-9 TGTGCCAGCAGCTTACCGCCGGGGACATCCTACAATGAGCAGTTCTTC CASSLPPGTSYNEQFF
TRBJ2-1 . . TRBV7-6 TGTGCCAGCAGCCAGGCGGCGGGTTTTACCTACAATGAGCAGTTCTTC CASSQAAGFTYNEQFF
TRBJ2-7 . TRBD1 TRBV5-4 TGTGCCAGCAGCCACGGGACAGGCTTCTACGAGCAGTACTTC CASSHGTGFYEQYF
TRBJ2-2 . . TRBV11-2 TGTGCCAGCAGCTTCTCGGGGGGGGAGCTGTTTTTT CASSFSGGELFF
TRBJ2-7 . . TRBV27 TGTGCCAGCCGGGGACTGGGAATCTACGAGCAGTACTTC CASRGLGIYEQYF
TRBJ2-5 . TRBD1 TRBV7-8 TGTGCCAGCAGCCCAGGACAGGGCGAGTACTTC CASSPGQGEYF
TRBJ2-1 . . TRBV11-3 TGTGCCAGCAGCCTGGCCGATGAGCAGTTCTTC CASSLADEQFF
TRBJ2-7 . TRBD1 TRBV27 TGTGCCAGCAGTGGAAAGACAGGGGCATTAAACTACGAGCAGTACTTC CASSGKTGALNYEQYF
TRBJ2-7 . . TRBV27 TGTGCCAGCCTCGGCCGGCCGGGCTACGAGCAGTACTTC CASLGRPGYEQYF
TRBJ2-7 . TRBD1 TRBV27 TGTGCCAGCAGTTCCTACCCTCCGACAGGGCGAGAGCAGTACTTC CASSSYPPTGREQYF
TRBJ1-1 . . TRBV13 TGTGCCAGCAGCTTAGGGCGGGAAACTGAAGCTTTCTTT CASSLGRETEAFF
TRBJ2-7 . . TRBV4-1 TGCGCCAGCAGCCAAGTGGTCCTAGGGGGGGACTACGAGCAGTACTTC CASSQVVLGGDYEQYF
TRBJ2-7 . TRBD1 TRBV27 TGTGCCAGCAGTTCCGGGACAGGGCCCTACGAGCAGTACTTC CASSSGTGPYEQYF
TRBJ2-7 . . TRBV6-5 TGTGCCAGCAGTTACTCATCGGTGGAGGAGCAGTACTTC CASSYSSVEEQYF
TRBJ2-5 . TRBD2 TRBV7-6 TGTGCCAGCAGCCCCGGACTAGCGGGAGAGGGGTTGGAGACCCAGTACTTC CASSPGLAGEGLETQYF
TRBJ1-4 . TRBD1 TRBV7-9 TGTGCCAGCAGCGTCGGGACAGGGGGGCGCCGGCCTAATGAAAAACTGTTTTTT CASSVGTGGRRPNEKLFF